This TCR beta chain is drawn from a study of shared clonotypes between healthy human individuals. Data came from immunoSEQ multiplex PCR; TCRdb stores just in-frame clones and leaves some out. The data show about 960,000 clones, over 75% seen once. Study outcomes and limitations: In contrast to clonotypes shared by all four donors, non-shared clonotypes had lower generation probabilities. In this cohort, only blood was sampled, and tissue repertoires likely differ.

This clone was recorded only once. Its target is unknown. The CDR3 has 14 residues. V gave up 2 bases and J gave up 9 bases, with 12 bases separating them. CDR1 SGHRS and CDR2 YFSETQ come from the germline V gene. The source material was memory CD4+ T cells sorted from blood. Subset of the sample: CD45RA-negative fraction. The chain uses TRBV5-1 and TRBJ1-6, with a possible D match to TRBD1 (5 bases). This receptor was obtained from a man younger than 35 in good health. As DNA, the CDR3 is TGCGCCAGCAGCTTCCTGGACACGGGTTCACCCCTCCACTTT. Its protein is CASSFLDTGSPLHF. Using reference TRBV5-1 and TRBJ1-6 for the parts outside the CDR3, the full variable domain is KAGVTQTPRYLIKTRGQQVTLSCSPISGHRSVSWYQQTPGQGLQFLFEYFSETQRNKGNFPGRFSGRQFSNSRSEMNVSTLELGDSALYLCASSFLDTGSPLHFGNGTRLTVT.